The rows below give T cell receptor beta chains drawn from one sample of a study of Graves' ophthalmopathy and Graves' hyperthyroidism. One entry per CDR3 protein, called by TCRdb with MiXCR from the multiplex PCR reads. This table holds about 700,000 distinct CDR3 sequences, 35% to 45% found once. Sequenced material: peripheral blood. The receptors originated from an adult man with Graves' ophthalmopathy. Each CDR3 is given with its conserved first and last residue. The D gene is left open where the match is weak. Expanded clones get a size class; other rows say once, few or many, or leave the size out.

abundance,j_gene,v_gene,d_gene,CDR3aa,CDR3nt
NA,TRBJ1-2,TRBV7-2,TRBD1,CAIRGRGGYTF,TGTGCCATCAGGGGGCGTGGGGGCTACACCTTC
NA,TRBJ2-5,TRBV7-2,NA,CASSWRGSRGKTQYF,TGTGCCAGCAGCTGGAGGGGGTCCAGGGGGAAGACCCAGTACTTC
many,TRBJ1-1,TRBV11-2,NA,CASSFGQEAFF,TGTGCCAGCAGCTTCGGACAAGAAGCTTTCTTT
NA,TRBJ2-2,TRBV4-2,NA,CASSQVSGRVNTGELFF,TGTGCCAGCAGCCAAGTCTCTGGCAGGGTGAACACCGGGGAGCTGTTTTTT
NA,TRBJ1-5,TRBV4-1,NA,CASSLKTDTYSNQPQHF,TGCGCCAGCAGCCTAAAGACCGACACCTATAGCAATCAGCCCCAGCATTTT
NA,TRBJ2-6,TRBV5-4,NA,CASSLQGTGANGLTF,TGTGCCAGCAGTTTACAGGGGACTGGGGCCAACGGCCTGACTTTC
once,TRBJ1-1,TRBV29-1,TRBD1,CSGRTGMNTEAFF,TGCAGCGGGCGGACAGGCATGAACACTGAAGCTTTCTTT
many,TRBJ2-5,TRBV20-1,NA,CSAMEETQYF,TGCAGTGCTATGGAAGAGACCCAGTACTTC
few,TRBJ1-5,TRBV4-1,NA,CASMRGPNSNQPQHF,TGCGCCAGCATGCGGGGGCCCAATAGCAATCAGCCCCAGCATTTT
many,TRBJ2-7,TRBV11-2,NA,CASSSPRSSYEQYF,TGTGCCAGCAGCTCCCCCCGTAGCTCCTACGAGCAGTACTTC
many,TRBJ2-6,TRBV10-3,NA,CAITSGANVLTF,TGTGCCATCACTTCGGGGGCCAACGTCCTGACTTTC
many,TRBJ1-2,TRBV9,TRBD1,CASSVGGGDGYGYTF,TGTGCCAGCAGCGTAGGAGGGGGCGACGGCTATGGCTACACCTTC
NA,TRBJ2-7,TRBV7-3,TRBD1,CASSKRTGGAGEQYF,TGTGCCAGCAGCAAACGGACAGGGGGGGCAGGCGAGCAGTACTTC
NA,TRBJ1-2,TRBV29-1,NA,CSVESGNYGYTF,TGCAGCGTTGAATCAGGAAACTATGGCTACACCTTC
NA,TRBJ1-6,TRBV9,NA,CASSVAGTQPNSPLHF,TGTGCCAGCAGCGTTGCCGGGACACAGCCTAATTCACCCCTCCACTTT
many,TRBJ1-2,TRBV6-1,NA,CASRKGRLGDHGYTF,TGTGCCAGCAGGAAGGGACGGCTAGGGGATCATGGCTACACCTTC
NA,TRBJ2-6,TRBV12-3/TRBV12-4,NA,CASSLYRISSGANVLTF,TGTGCCAGCAGTTTATATCGAATCAGCTCTGGGGCCAACGTCCTGACTTTC
many,TRBJ2-7,TRBV2,TRBD1,CASYRTGGEQYF,TGTGCCAGCTACCGGACAGGGGGCGAGCAGTACTTC
NA,TRBJ1-4,TRBV29-1,NA,CSVTSGVGKLFF,TGCAGCGTGACCTCGGGGGTCGGAAAACTGTTTTTT
many,TRBJ2-2,TRBV19,NA,CASSYDTTNTGELFF,TGTGCCAGTAGTTATGACACAACGAACACCGGGGAGCTGTTTTTT
NA,TRBJ2-1,TRBV2,NA,CASSEGRGNEQFF,TGTGCCAGCAGTGAAGGTCGGGGAAATGAGCAGTTCTTC
NA,TRBJ1-2,TRBV5-5,TRBD1,CASSLAGQGAWGYTF,TGTGCCAGCAGCTTGGCAGGGCAGGGGGCGTGGGGCTACACCTTC
NA,TRBJ1-4,TRBV19,NA,CASSISTNEKLFF,TGTGCCAGTAGTATTTCTACTAATGAAAAACTGTTTTTT
few,TRBJ2-7,TRBV6-2/TRBV6-3,NA,CASSAQPGQLREQYF,TGTGCCAGCAGTGCCCAGCCCGGACAGCTTCGGGAGCAGTACTTC
NA,TRBJ1-3,TRBV12-3/TRBV12-4,NA,CASSLIWESGNTIYF,TGTGCCAGCAGTTTAATCTGGGAATCTGGAAACACCATATATTTT
NA,TRBJ1-3,TRBV10-3,NA,CAISTIAAAGNTIYF,TGTGCCATCAGTACCATCGCGGCTGCTGGAAACACCATATATTTT
few,TRBJ2-6,TRBV6-1,NA,CASSADRSSGANVLTF,TGTGCCAGCAGTGCGGACCGAAGCTCTGGGGCCAACGTCCTGACTTTC
many,TRBJ1-2,TRBV10-3,NA,CAVRSEAGYTF,TGTGCCGTACGCTCGGAGGCTGGCTACACCTTC
NA,TRBJ1-1,TRBV7-3,NA,CASGLTKVNTEAFF,TGTGCCAGCGGCTTAACGAAGGTCAACACTGAAGCTTTCTTT
many,TRBJ1-4,TRBV20-1,TRBD1,CSARNRGLEKLFF,TGCAGTGCCAGAAACAGGGGGTTGGAAAAACTGTTTTTT
NA,TRBJ1-1,TRBV10-2,TRBD1,CASRGDRAGSAEAFF,TGTGCCAGCAGGGGGGACAGGGCGGGGAGCGCTGAAGCTTTCTTT
many,TRBJ2-7,TRBV19,TRBD2,CASSPLGLGSDEQYF,TGTGCCAGTAGTCCCCTGGGACTAGGTTCCGACGAGCAGTACTTC
NA,TRBJ2-2,TRBV5-1,NA,CASQKGAGELFF,TGCGCCAGCCAAAAAGGGGCCGGGGAGCTGTTTTTT
NA,TRBJ1-2,TRBV6-1,NA,CASSELWGGGADGYTF,TGTGCCAGCAGTGAACTGTGGGGAGGGGGGGCTGATGGCTACACCTTC
few,TRBJ1-4,TRBV25-1,NA,CASSPGGWDEKLFF,TGCGCCAGCAGCCCGGGGGGCTGGGATGAAAAACTGTTTTTT
many,TRBJ1-3,TRBV7-9,TRBD1,CASSLKGQNSGNTIYF,TGTGCCAGCAGCTTAAAGGGACAGAACTCTGGAAACACCATATATTTT
NA,TRBJ1-1,TRBV5-1,NA,CASSLMGRGAAFF,TGCGCCAGCAGCTTGATGGGTAGGGGCGCAGCTTTCTTT
many,TRBJ1-1,TRBV15,TRBD1,CATSEGMDRAAEAFF,TGTGCCACCAGCGAGGGGATGGACAGGGCGGCTGAAGCTTTCTTT
many,TRBJ1-3,TRBV19,NA,CASSIAHRIIGNTIYF,TGTGCCAGTAGTATCGCCCACCGGATCATAGGAAACACCATATATTTT
NA,TRBJ1-5,TRBV7-9,TRBD1,CASSEGQGYEHF,TGTGCCAGCAGCGAGGGACAGGGCTACGAGCATTTT
many,TRBJ2-7,TRBV7-8,NA,CASSLRTADPSYEQYF,TGTGCCAGCAGCCTACGGACCGCTGATCCCTCCTACGAGCAGTACTTC
NA,TRBJ1-1,TRBV5-6,NA,CASTQIDGTEAFF,TGTGCCAGCACCCAAATTGATGGCACTGAAGCTTTCTTT
NA,TRBJ2-3,TRBV19,TRBD2,CASSIDAGGQGDTQYF,TGTGCCAGTAGTATAGACGCGGGAGGCCAGGGAGATACGCAGTATTTT
NA,TRBJ2-2,TRBV7-6,NA,CASSSTGPNTGELFF,TGTGCCAGCAGCTCTACAGGGCCGAACACCGGGGAGCTGTTTTTT
NA,TRBJ2-6,TRBV10-3,NA,CAISATGSGANVLTF,TGTGCCATCAGTGCTACAGGGTCAGGGGCCAACGTCCTGACTTTC
NA,TRBJ1-5,TRBV11-1,TRBD1,CASSPSTGHQPQHF,TGTGCCAGCAGCCCGTCGACAGGGCATCAGCCCCAGCATTTT
many,TRBJ1-1,TRBV5-1,NA,CASSLGGGGTEAFF,TGTGCCAGCAGCTTAGGCGGCGGTGGCACTGAAGCTTTCTTT
few,TRBJ1-3,TRBV10-3,NA,CAISGTDSGNTIYF,TGTGCCATCAGTGGGACAGACTCTGGAAACACCATATATTTT
many,TRBJ2-2,TRBV12-3/TRBV12-4,NA,CASGDRGATGELFF,TGTGCCAGCGGGGACCGCGGGGCCACCGGGGAGCTGTTTTTT
NA,TRBJ1-1,TRBV29-1,NA,CSATEGRSTEAFF,TGCAGCGCCACCGAAGGGAGGAGCACTGAAGCTTTCTTT
NA,TRBJ1-1,TRBV7-2,TRBD1,CASSSGGTGVGRDTEAFF,TGTGCCAGCAGCTCGGGCGGGACAGGGGTGGGTAGAGACACTGAAGCTTTCTTT
many,TRBJ1-2,TRBV25-1,TRBD1,CASSGGQGIGYTF,TGTGCCAGCAGTGGGGGACAGGGAATTGGCTACACCTTC
many,TRBJ2-7,TRBV11-2,NA,CASSLVRAGNEQYF,TGTGCCAGCAGCTTAGTCAGGGCGGGCAACGAGCAGTACTTC
many,TRBJ2-7,TRBV7-9,TRBD1,CASSLVGQGYDLSYEQYF,TGTGCCAGCAGCTTAGTAGGACAGGGGTACGACCTGTCCTACGAGCAGTACTTC
NA,TRBJ1-5,TRBV12-3/TRBV12-4,NA,CASRPRWGQPQHF,TGTGCCAGCAGGCCTCGCTGGGGTCAGCCCCAGCATTTT